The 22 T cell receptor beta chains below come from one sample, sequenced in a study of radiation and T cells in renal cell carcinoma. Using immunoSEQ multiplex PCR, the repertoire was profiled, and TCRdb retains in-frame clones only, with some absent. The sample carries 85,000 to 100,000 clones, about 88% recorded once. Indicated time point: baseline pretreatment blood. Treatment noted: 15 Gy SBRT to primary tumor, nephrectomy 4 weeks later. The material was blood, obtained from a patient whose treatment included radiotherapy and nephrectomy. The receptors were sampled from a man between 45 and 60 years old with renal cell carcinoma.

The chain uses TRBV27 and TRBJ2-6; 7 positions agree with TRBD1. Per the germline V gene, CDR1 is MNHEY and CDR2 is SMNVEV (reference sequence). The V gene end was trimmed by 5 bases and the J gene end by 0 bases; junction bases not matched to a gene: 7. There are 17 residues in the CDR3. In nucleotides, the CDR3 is TGTGCCAGCAGTCAACCGGGACAGTTCTCTGGGGCCAACGTCCTGACTTTC. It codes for CASSQPGQFSGANVLTF.

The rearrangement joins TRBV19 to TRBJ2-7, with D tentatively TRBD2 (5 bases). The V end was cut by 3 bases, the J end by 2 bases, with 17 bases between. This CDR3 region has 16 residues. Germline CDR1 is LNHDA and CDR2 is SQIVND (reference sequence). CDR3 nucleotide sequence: TGTGCCAGTAGTATCCTTACAACTAGGAACACCTACGAGCAGTACTTC. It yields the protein CASSILTTRNTYEQYF.

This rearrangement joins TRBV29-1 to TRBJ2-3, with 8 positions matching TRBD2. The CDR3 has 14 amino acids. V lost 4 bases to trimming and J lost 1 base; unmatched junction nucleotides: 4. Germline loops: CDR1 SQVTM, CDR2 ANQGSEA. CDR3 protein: CSVARTSRTDTQYF. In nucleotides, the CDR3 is TGCAGCGTTGCCAGGACTAGCCGCACAGATACGCAGTATTTT.

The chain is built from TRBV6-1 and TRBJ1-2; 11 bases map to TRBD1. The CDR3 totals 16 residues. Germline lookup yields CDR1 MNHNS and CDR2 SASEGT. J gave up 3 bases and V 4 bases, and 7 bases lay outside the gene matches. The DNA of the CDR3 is TGTGCCAGCAGTGGTCTGGACAGGGGGCTCGACTATGGCTACACCTTC. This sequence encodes CASSGLDRGLDYGYTF.

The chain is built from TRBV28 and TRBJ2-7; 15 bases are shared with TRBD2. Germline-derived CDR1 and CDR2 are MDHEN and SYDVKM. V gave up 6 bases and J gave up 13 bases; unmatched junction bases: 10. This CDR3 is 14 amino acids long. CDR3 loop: CASRVGTSGRNRYF. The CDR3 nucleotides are TGTGCCAGCAGAGTCGGGACTAGCGGGAGGAACAGATACTTC.

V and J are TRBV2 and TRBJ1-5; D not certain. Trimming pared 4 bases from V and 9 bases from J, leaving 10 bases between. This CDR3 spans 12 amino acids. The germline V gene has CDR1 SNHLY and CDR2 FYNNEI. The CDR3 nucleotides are TGTGCCAGCAGTGGTATCGAGGGGCCCCAGCATTTT. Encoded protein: CASSGIEGPQHF.

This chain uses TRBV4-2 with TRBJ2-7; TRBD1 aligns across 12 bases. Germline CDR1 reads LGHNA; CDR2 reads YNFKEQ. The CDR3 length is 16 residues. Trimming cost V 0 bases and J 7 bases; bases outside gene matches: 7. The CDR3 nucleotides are TGTGCCAGCAGCCAAGACCCGGGACAGGGGGCTGGGGAGCAGTACTTC. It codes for CASSQDPGQGAGEQYF.

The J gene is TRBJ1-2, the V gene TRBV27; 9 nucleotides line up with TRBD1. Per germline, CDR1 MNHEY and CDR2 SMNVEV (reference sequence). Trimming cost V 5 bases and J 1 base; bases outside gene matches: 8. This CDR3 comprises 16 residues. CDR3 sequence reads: CASSPGQGSFNYGYTF. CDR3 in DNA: TGTGCCAGCAGTCCGGGACAGGGATCTTTTAACTATGGCTACACCTTC.

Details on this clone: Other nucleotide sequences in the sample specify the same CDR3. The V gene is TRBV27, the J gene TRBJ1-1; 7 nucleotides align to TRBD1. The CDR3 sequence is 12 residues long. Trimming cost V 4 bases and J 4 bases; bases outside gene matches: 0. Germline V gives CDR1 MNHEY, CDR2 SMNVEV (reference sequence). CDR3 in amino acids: CASSSGGTEAFF. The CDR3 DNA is TGTGCCAGCAGTTCAGGGGGCACTGAAGCTTTCTTT.

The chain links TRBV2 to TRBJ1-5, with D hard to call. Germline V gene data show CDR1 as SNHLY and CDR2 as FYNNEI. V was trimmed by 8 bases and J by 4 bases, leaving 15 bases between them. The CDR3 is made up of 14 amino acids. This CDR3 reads CASLLGLFNQPQHF. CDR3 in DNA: TGTGCCAGCTTACTTGGGCTGTTTAATCAGCCCCAGCATTTT. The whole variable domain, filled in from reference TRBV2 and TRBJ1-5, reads EPEVTQTPSHQVTQMGQEVILRCVPISNHLYFYWYRQILGQKVEFLVSFYNNEISEKSEIFDDQFSVERPDGSNFTLKIRSTKLEDSAMYFCASLLGLFNQPQHFGDGTRLSIL.

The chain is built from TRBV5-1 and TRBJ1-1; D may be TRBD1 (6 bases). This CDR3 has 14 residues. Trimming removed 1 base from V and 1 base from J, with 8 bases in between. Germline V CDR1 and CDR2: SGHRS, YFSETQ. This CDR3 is CASSLIQGNTEAFF. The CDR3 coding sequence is TGCGCCAGCAGCTTGATACAGGGGAACACTGAAGCTTTCTTT.

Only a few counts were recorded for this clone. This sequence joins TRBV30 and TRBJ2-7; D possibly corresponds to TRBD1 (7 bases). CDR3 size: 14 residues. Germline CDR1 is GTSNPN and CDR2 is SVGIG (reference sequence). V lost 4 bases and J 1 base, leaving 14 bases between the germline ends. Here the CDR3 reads CAWNGGTASYEQYF. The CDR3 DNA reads TGTGCCTGGAATGGGGGGACAGCATCCTACGAGCAGTACTTC.

The CDR3 spells CASSEGQGDSKNIQYF. The CDR3 coding sequence is TGCGCCAGCAGCGAAGGACAGGGGGATTCCAAAAACATTCAGTACTTC. The chain combines TRBV5-1 with TRBJ2-4; 10 bases map to TRBD1. The V gene's germline CDR1 is SGHRS and CDR2 YFSETQ. J gave up 2 bases and V 4 bases, and 6 bases lay outside the gene matches. The CDR3 loop spans 16 amino acids.

CDR3: CASSNGGQNVDTQYF. Here the CDR3 DNA reads TGTGCCAGCAGCAACGGGGGCCAAAATGTGGATACGCAGTATTTT. The chain uses TRBV13 and TRBJ2-3; D tentatively fits TRBD1 or TRBD2 (6 bases each). V was cut by 5 bases and J by 6 bases, with 18 bases left in between. CDR1 is PRHDT and CDR2 is FYEKMQ in the germline V gene (reference sequence). There are 15 residues in the CDR3. Combining the CDR3 with reference TRBV13 and TRBJ2-3 gives the whole variable domain AAGVIQSPRHLIKEKRETATLKCYPIPRHDTVYWYQQGPGQDPQFLISFYEKMQSDKGSIPDRFSAQQFSDYHSELNMSSLELGDSALYFCASSNGGQNVDTQYFGPGTRLTVL.

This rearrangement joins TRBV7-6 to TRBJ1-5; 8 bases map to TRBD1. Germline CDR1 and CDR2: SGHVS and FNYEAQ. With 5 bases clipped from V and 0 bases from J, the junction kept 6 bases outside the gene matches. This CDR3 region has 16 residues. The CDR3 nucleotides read TGTGCCAGCAGCCCAGGACAGGGCTATAGCAATCAGCCCCAGCATTTT. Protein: CASSPGQGYSNQPQHF.

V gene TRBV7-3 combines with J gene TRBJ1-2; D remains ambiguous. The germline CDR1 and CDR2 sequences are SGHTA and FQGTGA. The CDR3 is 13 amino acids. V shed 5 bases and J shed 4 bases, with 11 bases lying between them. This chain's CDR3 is CASSAGRSYGYTF. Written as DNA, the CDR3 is TGTGCCAGCAGCGCCGGACGGAGCTATGGCTACACCTTC.

The CDR3 reads CASSGGGALTDTQYF. As DNA, the CDR3 is TGTGCCAGCAGCGGCGGAGGGGCGTTAACAGATACGCAGTATTTT. The chain links TRBV5-4 to TRBJ2-3; D possibly corresponds to TRBD2 (6 bases). CDR3 length: 15 residues. The V end was cut by 4 bases, the J end by 3 bases, with 15 bases between. Germline CDR1 SGHNT, CDR2 YYREEE (reference sequence).

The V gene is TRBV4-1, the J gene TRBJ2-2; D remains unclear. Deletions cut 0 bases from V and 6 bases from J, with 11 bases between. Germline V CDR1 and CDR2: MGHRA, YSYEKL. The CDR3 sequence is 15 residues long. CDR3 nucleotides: TGCGCCAGCAGCCAAGATGGACCGGCGTCCGGGGAGCTGTTTTTT. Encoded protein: CASSQDGPASGELFF.

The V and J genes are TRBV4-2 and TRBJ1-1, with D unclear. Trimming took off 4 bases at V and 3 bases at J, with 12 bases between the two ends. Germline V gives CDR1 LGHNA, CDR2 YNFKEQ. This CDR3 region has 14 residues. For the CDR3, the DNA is TGTGCCAGCAGCCGCGAGGGCAGCCACACTGAAGCTTTCTTT. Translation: CASSREGSHTEAFF.

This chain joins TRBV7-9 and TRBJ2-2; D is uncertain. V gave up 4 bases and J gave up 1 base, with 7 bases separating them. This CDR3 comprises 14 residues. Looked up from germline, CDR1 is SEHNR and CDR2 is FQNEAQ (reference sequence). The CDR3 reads CASSSSENTGELFF. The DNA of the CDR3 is TGTGCCAGCAGCTCCTCAGAGAACACCGGGGAGCTGTTTTTT.

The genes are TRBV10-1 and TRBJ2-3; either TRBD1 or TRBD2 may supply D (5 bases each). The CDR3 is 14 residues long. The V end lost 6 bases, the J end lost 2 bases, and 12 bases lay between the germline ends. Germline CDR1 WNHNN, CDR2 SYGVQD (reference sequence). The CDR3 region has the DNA TGCGCCAGCAGGGGCGAGGGGAACACAGATACGCAGTATTTT. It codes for CASRGEGNTDTQYF.

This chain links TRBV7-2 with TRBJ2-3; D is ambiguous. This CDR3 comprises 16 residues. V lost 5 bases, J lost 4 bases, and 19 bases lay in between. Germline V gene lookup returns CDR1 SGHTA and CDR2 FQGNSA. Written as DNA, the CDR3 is TGTGCCAGCAGCCCCCTGGGCGGTGGCGAGTCAGATACGCAGTATTTT. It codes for CASSPLGGGESDTQYF.